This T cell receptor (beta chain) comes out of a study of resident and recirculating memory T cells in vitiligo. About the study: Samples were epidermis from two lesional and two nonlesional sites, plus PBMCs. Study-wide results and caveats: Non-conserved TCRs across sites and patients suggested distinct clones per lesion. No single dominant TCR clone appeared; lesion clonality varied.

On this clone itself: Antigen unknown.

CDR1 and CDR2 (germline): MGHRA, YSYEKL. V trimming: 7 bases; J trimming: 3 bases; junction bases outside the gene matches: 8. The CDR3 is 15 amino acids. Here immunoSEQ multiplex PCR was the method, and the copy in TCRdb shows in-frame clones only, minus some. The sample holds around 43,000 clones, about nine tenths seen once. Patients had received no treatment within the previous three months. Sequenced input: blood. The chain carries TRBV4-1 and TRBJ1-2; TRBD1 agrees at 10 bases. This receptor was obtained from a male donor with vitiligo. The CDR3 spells CASTGSDRGDYGYTF. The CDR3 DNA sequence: TGCGCCAGCACCGGGTCGGACAGGGGGGACTATGGCTACACCTTC.